These 11 T cell receptor beta chains came from one sample sequenced in a study of T cell clusters in autoimmune cytopenias. One tube held mixed TRB-A and TRB-B primer pools for touch-down PCR. TCRdb derives one entry per CDR3 protein from the multiplex PCR reads, leaving out DNA. Seen in this sample are 6,000 to 9,000 distinct CDR3 sequences; the ten most common clones hold 16%. Each sample's input was 250 ng genomic DNA, about 38,000 genome equivalents. Sequencing was done on a sample of peripheral blood. These receptors all come from a human donor with an autoimmune cytopenia or autoimmune hepatitis (not recorded which).

The chain has TRBV24-1 and TRBJ2-1; the TCRdb call, TRBD1, lacks DNA for checking. The germline CDR1 and CDR2 sequences are KGHDR and SFDVKD. The CDR3 covers 17 residues. The chain's CDR3 is CATSARAGQGALDEQFF.

The CDR3 region is CASSVEGAGGTDTQYF. J is TRBJ2-3 and V is TRBV9; the TCRdb D gene call, TRBD2, has no DNA to confirm it. The V gene's germline CDR1 is SGDLS and CDR2 YYNGEE. This CDR3 comprises 16 residues.

This rearrangement joins TRBV5-6 to TRBJ2-3. The CDR3 loop spans 14 amino acids. CDR1 SGHDT and CDR2 YYEEEE come from the germline V gene. The CDR3 is CASSLAHATDTQYF.

The V gene is TRBV5-1, the J gene TRBJ1-1; without DNA, the TCRdb call of TRBD1 cannot be checked. The length of the CDR3 is 18 residues. Germline values: CDR1 SGHRS, CDR2 YFSETQ. CDR3 in amino acids: CASSSPRGEGWADTEAFF.

V gene TRBV6-5 combines with J gene TRBJ2-1; TCRdb picks TRBD1, but there is no DNA to check that call. Germline V CDR1 and CDR2: MNHEY, SVGAGI. This CDR3 region has 13 residues. The CDR3 loop is CASSSPIPNEQFF.

The CDR3 reads CASKPPGTGNNYGYTF. The gene calls are TRBV19 and TRBJ1-2; TCRdb gives TRBD1 as the D gene, but with no DNA this cannot be confirmed. Germline CDR1 reads LNHDA; CDR2 reads SQIVND (reference sequence). The CDR3 consists of 16 residues.

This chain connects TRBV6-1 to TRBJ1-1. CDR3 length: 11 amino acids. CDR1 and CDR2 from the germline V gene are MNHNS and SASEGT. The CDR3 protein is CASSMYTEAFF.

The CDR3 sequence: CATGRLYTGELFF. The chain is built from TRBV6-5 and TRBJ2-2. The CDR3 extends over 13 amino acids. CDR1 MNHEY and CDR2 SVGAGI come from the germline V gene.

The rearrangement joins TRBV6-6 to TRBJ2-7; TCRdb names TRBD2, which stays unverified in the absence of DNA. This CDR3 region has 14 residues. Germline loops: CDR1 MNHNY, CDR2 SVGAGI (reference sequence). Here the CDR3 reads CASRATSGTNEQYF.

The chain uses TRBV10-3 and TRBJ2-1; checking the TCRdb D call of TRBD2 is not possible without DNA. This CDR3 comprises 15 residues. The germline CDR1 and CDR2 sequences are ENHRY and SYGVKD. The CDR3 here is CAISESLAGRQEQFF.

The J gene is TRBJ1-2, the V gene TRBV6-5. Germline V gene data show CDR1 as MNHEY and CDR2 as SVGAGI. This CDR3 spans 14 amino acids. CDR3 sequence: CASSYSNSGYGYTF.